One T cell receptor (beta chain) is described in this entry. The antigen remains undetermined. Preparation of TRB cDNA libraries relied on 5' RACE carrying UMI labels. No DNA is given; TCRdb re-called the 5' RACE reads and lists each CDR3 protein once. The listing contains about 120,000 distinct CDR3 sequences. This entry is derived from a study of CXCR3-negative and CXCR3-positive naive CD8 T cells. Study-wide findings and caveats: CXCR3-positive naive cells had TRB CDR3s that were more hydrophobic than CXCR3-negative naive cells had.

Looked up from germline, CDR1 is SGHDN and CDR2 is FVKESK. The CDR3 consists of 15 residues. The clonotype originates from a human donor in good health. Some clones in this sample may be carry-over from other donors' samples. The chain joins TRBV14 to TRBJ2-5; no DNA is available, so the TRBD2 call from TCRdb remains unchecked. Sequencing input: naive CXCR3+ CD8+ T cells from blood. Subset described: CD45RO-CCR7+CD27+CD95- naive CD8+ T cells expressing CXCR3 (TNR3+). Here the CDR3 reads CASSSYGGGQETQYF. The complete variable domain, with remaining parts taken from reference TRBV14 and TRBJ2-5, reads EAGVTQFPSHSVIEKGQTVTLRCDPISGHDNLYWYRRVMGKEIKFLLHFVKESKQDESGMPNNRFLAERTGGTYSTLKVQPAELEDSGVYFCASSSYGGGQETQYFGPGTRLLVL.